The subject of this entry is one T cell receptor (beta chain). This specimen belongs to a study of OX40 agonist ivuxolimab in advanced cancers. Turning to the study itself: Recorded diagnoses for dose-escalation patients were hepatocellular carcinoma, melanoma, renal cell or head and neck cancer.

CDR1 and CDR2 (germline): SGHNT, YYREEE (reference sequence). The V and J ends lost 4 bases and 4 bases respectively, with 20 bases between them. The CDR3 runs 16 residues. Method: immunoSEQ multiplex PCR; TCRdb's copy keeps in-frame clones and lacks some. There are approximately 73,000 clones in the sample; 86% occur only once, and 2.8% lies in the top ten. The sequence was obtained from an adult with an advanced solid tumor such as melanoma, head and neck, liver or kidney cancer. Material: CD4+ or CD8+ T cells sorted from blood, obtained in a trial of the OX40 agonist ivuxolimab. The V call is TRBV5-4, the J call TRBJ1-1; perhaps TRBD1 as D (6 bases). In nucleotides, the CDR3 is TGTGCCAGCAGCCCCAGTGGGGGGGCCGGTCCCACTGAAGCTTTCTTT. The encoded protein is CASSPSGGAGPTEAFF.